Sequencing of this T cell receptor beta chain was carried out in a study of blood T cells in healthy people across ages. Then a second PCR, running roughly 7 to 11 cycles, was carried out with a sample-barcoded 5' primer and a J-beta primer mix. TCRdb recomputed calls from the 5' RACE reads with MiXCR, one row per CDR3 protein. The repertoire holds more than 550,000 distinct CDR3 sequences, about 20% seen once, with roughly 22% in the top ten. Every donor gave 9 to 10 milliliters of peripheral blood. Per sample, extraction of total RNA gave at least 6 micrograms in every case. This clonotype was counted a few times. The sample taken for sequencing was blood. The source of this sequence is a man between 65 and 85 years old in good health.

CDR3: CAIRTGAEDTQYF. CDR3 nucleotides: TGTGCCATTCGGACAGGGGCAGAAGATACGCAGTATTTT. This chain uses TRBV10-3 with TRBJ2-3; 9 bases are a match to TRBD1. CDR1 ENHRY and CDR2 SYGVKD come from the germline V gene. This CDR3 has 13 residues. The trim removed 9 bases at V and 5 bases at J, leaving 6 bases unmatched.